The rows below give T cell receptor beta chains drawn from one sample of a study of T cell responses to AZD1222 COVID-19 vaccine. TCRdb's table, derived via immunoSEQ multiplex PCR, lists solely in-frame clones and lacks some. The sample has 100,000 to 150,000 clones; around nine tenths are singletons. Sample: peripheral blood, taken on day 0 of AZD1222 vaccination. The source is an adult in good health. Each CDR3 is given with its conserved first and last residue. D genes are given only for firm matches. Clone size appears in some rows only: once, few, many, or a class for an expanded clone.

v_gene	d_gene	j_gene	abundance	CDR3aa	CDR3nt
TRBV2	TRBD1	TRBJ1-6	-	CASSFSSGTGAASSYNSPLHF	TGTGCCAGCAGTTTTAGCTCCGGGACAGGGGCCGCGAGCTCCTATAATTCACCCCTCCACTTT
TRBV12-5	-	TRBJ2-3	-	CASGLDTDTQYF	TGTGCTAGTGGTTTGGACACAGATACGCAGTATTTT
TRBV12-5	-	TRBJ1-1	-	CASGLQQVPKAFF	TGTGCTAGTGGCCTTCAACAGGTTCCCAAAGCTTTCTTT
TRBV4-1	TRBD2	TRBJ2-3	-	CASSPRLAGADTQYF	TGCGCCAGCAGCCCCCGACTAGCGGGAGCTGATACGCAGTATTTT
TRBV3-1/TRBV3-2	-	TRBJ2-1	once	CASSQLGGRHEQFF	TGTGCCAGCAGCCAATTGGGGGGAAGGCATGAGCAGTTCTTC
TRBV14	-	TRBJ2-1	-	CASSQGHHEQFF	TGTGCCAGCAGCCAAGGACACCATGAGCAGTTCTTC
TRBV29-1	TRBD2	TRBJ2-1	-	CSTGGAGGRYNEQFF	TGCAGCACGGGAGGAGCGGGAGGCCGCTACAATGAGCAGTTCTTC
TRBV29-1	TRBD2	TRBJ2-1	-	CSVAGGSYNEQFF	TGCAGCGTTGCGGGGGGATCCTACAATGAGCAGTTCTTC
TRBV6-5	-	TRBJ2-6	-	CASSPAISGANVLTF	TGTGCCAGCAGTCCCGCTATCTCTGGGGCCAACGTCCTGACTTTC
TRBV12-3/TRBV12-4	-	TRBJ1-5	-	CASSLTAGQPQHF	TGTGCCAGCAGTTTGACAGCGGGGCAGCCCCAGCATTTT
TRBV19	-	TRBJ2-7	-	CASSMEREYYEQYF	TGTGCCAGTAGTATGGAGAGAGAATACTACGAGCAGTACTTC
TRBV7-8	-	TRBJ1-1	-	CASSIQQNTEAFF	TGTGCCAGCAGCATTCAGCAGAACACTGAAGCTTTCTTT
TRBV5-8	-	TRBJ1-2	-	CASSSGRSYGYTF	TGTGCCAGCAGCTCAGGACGGTCCTATGGCTACACCTTC
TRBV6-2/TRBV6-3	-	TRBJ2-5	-	CASSGVSRGAVLETQYF	TGTGCCAGCAGCGGGGTGAGCCGGGGAGCGGTCCTAGAGACCCAGTACTTC
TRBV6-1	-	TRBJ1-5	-	CASSEAPTAYSNQPQHF	TGTGCCAGCAGTGAAGCGCCCACAGCGTATAGCAATCAGCCCCAGCATTTT
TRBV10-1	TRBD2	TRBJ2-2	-	CASTSGANTGELFF	TGCGCCAGCACTAGCGGAGCGAACACCGGGGAGCTGTTTTTT